The 5 T cell receptor beta chains in this list originate from one sample, sequenced in a study of post-analysis software for immune sequencing data. Unique molecular identifiers tagged the TCR beta cDNA libraries. In TCRdb, the PCR reads were re-called with MiXCR into one record per CDR3 protein. The top ten clones hold 4% to 5% of a sample with 700,000 to 900,000 distinct CDR3 sequences, about half of them seen once. Their specific antigens are unknown. The study, taken as a whole, reports: Controls showed lower frequencies than patients for roughly five TRBV segments, and TRBV5-6, TRBV5-1 and TRBV20-1 were among these.

The sequenced material came from blood. These receptors came from a girl aged 10-17 years with multiple sclerosis.

The chain is built from TRBV20-1 and TRBJ2-7; perhaps TRBD2 as D (6 bases). The CDR3 has 11 amino acids. Germline loops: CDR1 DFQATT, CDR2 SNEGSKA (reference sequence). The V end was cut by 3 bases, the J end by 5 bases, with 8 bases between. Here the CDR3 DNA reads TGCAGTGCTAGTCGGGGGAACGAGCAGTACTTC. Residues: CSASRGNEQYF.

The chain is built from TRBV20-1 and TRBJ2-5; TRBD1 matches at 9 bases. Looked up from germline, CDR1 is DFQATT and CDR2 is SNEGSKA (reference sequence). This CDR3 region has 13 residues. With 5 bases clipped from V and 3 bases from J, the junction kept 4 bases outside the gene matches. This chain's CDR3 is CSAARQGEETQYF. CDR3 coding DNA: TGCAGTGCTGCCCGACAGGGGGAAGAGACCCAGTACTTC.

This clonotype was seen more than once but under ten times. V is TRBV20-1 and J is TRBJ2-3; 12 nucleotides agree with TRBD2. Germline CDR1 DFQATT, CDR2 SNEGSKA (reference sequence). J lost 3 bases, V lost 0 bases, and 7 bases had no gene match. This CDR3 is 17 amino acids long. The CDR3 is CSARDPRLAGVTDTQYF. CDR3 DNA sequence: TGCAGTGCTAGAGATCCCAGACTAGCGGGAGTAACAGATACGCAGTATTTT.

The chain links TRBV12-3 or TRBV12-4 to TRBJ2-3, with a weak D call TRBD2 (6 bases). Trimming left V 7 bases short and J 1 base short, with 15 bases between. The CDR3 has 15 amino acids. The CDR3 is CASTEQWGGTDTQYF. The CDR3 DNA reads TGTGCCAGCACCGAACAATGGGGGGGCACAGATACGCAGTATTTT.

The V call is TRBV7-9, the J call TRBJ1-2, with 10 positions matching TRBD1. After removal of 8 bases from V and 2 bases from J, the junction contained 8 bases not matched to a gene. The CDR3 covers 15 residues. From germline, CDR1 is SEHNR and CDR2 FQNEAQ (reference sequence). CDR3 coding DNA: TGTGCCAGCGAGTCAGGACAGGGGGGGAACTATGGCTACACCTTC. It encodes CASESGQGGNYGYTF.